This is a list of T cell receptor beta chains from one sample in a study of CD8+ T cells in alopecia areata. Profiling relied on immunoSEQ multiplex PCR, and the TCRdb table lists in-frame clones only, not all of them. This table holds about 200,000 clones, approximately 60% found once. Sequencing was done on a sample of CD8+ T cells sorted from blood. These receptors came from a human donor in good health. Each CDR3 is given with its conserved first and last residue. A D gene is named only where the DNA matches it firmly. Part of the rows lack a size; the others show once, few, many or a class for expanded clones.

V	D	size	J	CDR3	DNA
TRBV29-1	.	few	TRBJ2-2	CSVVLHETGELFF	TGCAGCGTAGTTCTTCATGAGACCGGGGAGCTGTTTTTT
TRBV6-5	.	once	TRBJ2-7	CASSFPAYEQYF	TGTGCCAGCAGTTTTCCGGCCTACGAGCAGTACTTC
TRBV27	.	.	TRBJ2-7	CATAELGGYTYEQYF	TGTGCCACCGCAGAGTTAGGGGGGTACACCTACGAGCAGTACTTC
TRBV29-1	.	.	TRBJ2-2	CSVLVRGQGKAGELFF	TGCAGCGTTCTTGTCCGGGGGCAGGGAAAAGCCGGGGAGCTGTTTTTT
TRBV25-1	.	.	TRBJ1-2	CASSAGTYGYTF	TGTGCCAGCAGTGCAGGGACCTATGGCTACACCTTC
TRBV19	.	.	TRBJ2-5	CASSLGSQETQYF	TGTGCCAGTAGTCTCGGGTCCCAAGAGACCCAGTACTTC
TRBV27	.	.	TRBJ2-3	CASRTSISDTQYF	TGTGCCAGCAGGACTAGTATCAGCGATACGCAGTATTTT
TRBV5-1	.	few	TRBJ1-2	CASSSGVQGWGYGYTF	TGCGCCAGCAGCTCTGGAGTTCAGGGCTGGGGGTACGGCTACACCTTC
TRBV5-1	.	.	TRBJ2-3	CASRGDTQYF	TGCGCCAGCAGGGGTGATACGCAGTATTTT
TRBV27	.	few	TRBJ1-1	CASSLGRNTEAFF	TGTGCCAGCAGTTTGGGGAGAAACACTGAAGCTTTCTTT
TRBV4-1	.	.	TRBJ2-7	CASSGTGGLDEQYF	TGCGCCAGCTCGGGAACGGGGGGCCTCGACGAGCAGTACTTC
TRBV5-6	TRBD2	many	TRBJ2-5	CASSLAGVLVTQYF	TGTGCCAGCAGCTTAGCGGGGGTCCTCGTGACCCAGTACTTC
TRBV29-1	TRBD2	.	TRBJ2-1	CSVVSGGNEQFF	TGCAGCGTTGTAAGCGGGGGGAATGAGCAGTTCTTC
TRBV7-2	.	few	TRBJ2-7	CASSFSGQYEQYF	TGTGCCAGCAGCTTTAGCGGCCAATACGAGCAGTACTTC
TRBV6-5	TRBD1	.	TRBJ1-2	CASSDRANYGYTF	TGTGCCAGCAGTGACAGGGCCAACTATGGCTACACCTTC
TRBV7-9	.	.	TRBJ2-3	CASSFSPGDLTDTQYF	TGTGCCAGCAGCTTCAGTCCAGGGGACCTCACAGATACGCAGTATTTT
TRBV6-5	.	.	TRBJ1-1	CASRTGTNTEAFF	TGTGCCAGCAGAACCGGGACGAACACTGAAGCTTTCTTT
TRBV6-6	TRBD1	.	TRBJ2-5	CASSNTGGQQETQYF	TGTGCCAGCAGTAACACAGGGGGGCAACAAGAGACCCAGTACTTC
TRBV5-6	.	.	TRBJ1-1	CASTNAPGEAFF	TGTGCCAGCACCAACGCACCAGGGGAAGCTTTCTTT